The 29 T cell receptor beta chains given below trace back to one sample, sequenced in a study of metastatic and nonmetastatic thyroid tumors. TCRdb ran MiXCR on the PCR reads. The sample has about 19,000 clones; less than 30% are singletons. Among the patients, none had received any treatment before thyroid surgery. The specimen sequenced was blood. These receptors were taken from a male donor with papillary thyroid cancer or a benign thyroid nodule (not recorded which). Some clones in this sample may be carry-over from other donors' samples.

This rearrangement joins TRBV19 to TRBJ1-2, with TRBD1 as a possible D gene (5 bases). The CDR3 is made up of 15 amino acids. The V end was cut by 0 bases, the J end by 8 bases, with 16 bases between. Germline lookup yields CDR1 LNHDA and CDR2 SQIVND (reference sequence). CDR3 loop: CASSIEGTVLTGYTF. CDR3 bases: TGTGCCAGTAGTATAGAGGGGACTGTCCTAACGGGCTACACCTTC.

This clone came up many times. A much larger clone lies a single base off, so this may be a read error. The same CDR3 arises from other DNA sequences in this sample as well. This chain connects TRBV12-3 or TRBV12-4 to TRBJ2-2; possible D gene TRBD1, 6 bases. V lost 8 bases to trimming and J lost 8 bases, with 15 bases between them. The CDR3 length is 13 residues. The CDR3: CASQVGARGELFF. For the CDR3, the DNA is TGTGCCAGCCAGGTGGGGGCGAGAGGGGAGCTGTTTTTT.

By its share, this clone is medium-sized. The chain employs TRBV19 and TRBJ2-2; weak D call: TRBD2 (5 bases). V was cut by 7 bases and J by 5 bases, with 8 bases left in between. Germline CDR1 reads LNHDA; CDR2 reads SQIVND (reference sequence). CDR3 size: 12 residues. CDR3 DNA sequence: TGTGCCAGTAAGGGCGGGACCGGGGAGCTGTTTTTT. This translates into CASKGGTGELFF.

By share, this clone counts as medium-sized. CDR3 bases: TGTGCCAGCACCTCATCCCGGGACGGAAACACCGGGGAGCTGTTTTTT. It translates to CASTSSRDGNTGELFF. The chain combines TRBV27 with TRBJ2-2; D may be TRBD1 or TRBD2 (5 bases each). There are 16 residues in the CDR3. Per the germline V gene, CDR1 is MNHEY and CDR2 is SMNVEV (reference sequence). Trimming cost V 7 bases and J 2 bases, with 17 bases left between them.

V and J are TRBV7-3 and TRBJ2-7, with D unresolved. V lost 5 bases to trimming and J lost 5 bases, with 16 bases between them. The CDR3 has 14 amino acids. Germline assignment: CDR1 SGHTA and CDR2 FQGTGA. The CDR3 sequence is CASSVDLLPDEQYF. DNA of the CDR3: TGTGCCAGCAGCGTAGACCTGCTCCCGGACGAGCAGTACTTC.

This clone has ten or more counts. The chain couples TRBV28 to TRBJ2-1, with D tentatively TRBD1 or TRBD2 (5 bases each). The CDR3 loop spans 14 amino acids. The V end lost 6 bases, the J end lost 1 base, and 10 bases lay between the germline ends. Germline CDR1 is MDHEN and CDR2 is SYDVKM. The CDR3 protein is CASSWGPSYNEQFF. CDR3 DNA: TGTGCCAGCAGCTGGGGACCTTCCTACAATGAGCAGTTCTTC.

The chain uses TRBV20-1 and TRBJ1-1; TRBD1 is a possible D gene (5 bases). Per the germline V gene, CDR1 is DFQATT and CDR2 is SNEGSKA (reference sequence). The CDR3 totals 14 residues. With 7 bases removed from V and 1 base from J, the gap between germline ends came to 16 bases. The CDR3 DNA follows: TGCAGTGATACACCGGGACCCAGGAACACTGAAGCTTTCTTT. This encodes CSDTPGPRNTEAFF.

This clone was counted many times. The rearrangement links TRBV7-9 to TRBJ2-2, with TRBD2 matching 11 bases. This CDR3 region has 16 residues. Unmatched junction bases numbered 6, after V lost 5 bases and J lost 4 bases. Germline CDR1 SEHNR, CDR2 FQNEAQ (reference sequence). The CDR3 nucleotides are TGTGCCAGCAGCACCCGACTAGCGGGAAGCACCGGGGAGCTGTTTTTT. Encoded protein: CASSTRLAGSTGELFF. Variable domain in full (rest from reference TRBV7-9 and TRBJ2-2): DTGVSQNPRHKITKRGQNVTFRCDPISEHNRLYWYRQTLGQGPEFLTYFQNEAQLEKSRLLSDRFSAERPKGSFSTLEIQRTEQGDSAMYLCASSTRLAGSTGELFFGEGSRLTVL.

In this sample, this clone is medium-sized. V usage is TRBV6-1 and J usage is TRBJ2-2; D is undetermined. The germline V and J ends were trimmed by 5 bases and 0 bases, with 7 bases remaining between them. This CDR3 region has 14 residues. Germline CDR1 MNHNS, CDR2 SASEGT. This CDR3 reads CASSSGPNTGELFF. As DNA, the CDR3 is TGTGCCAGCAGTTCCGGGCCGAACACCGGGGAGCTGTTTTTT.

By sample fraction, this clone is medium-sized (0.01 to 0.1%). At one of its ends the junction is not consistent with the germline gene, which may arise from a read error. The chain couples TRBV6-5 to TRBJ1-6; 7 nucleotides agree with TRBD1. This CDR3 is 16 amino acids long. Per germline, CDR1 MNHEY and CDR2 SVGAGI. In nucleotides, the CDR3 is TGTGTCAGCAGTTACTCAGGGGGGCGTTATAATTCACCCCTCCACTTT. Translation gives CVSSYSGGRYNSPLHF.

V and J are TRBV10-2 and TRBJ1-6; 7 nucleotides match TRBD1. This CDR3 has 15 amino acids. V gave up 6 bases and J gave up 6 bases; unmatched junction bases: 8. Germline CDR1 is WSHSY and CDR2 is SAAADI. The CDR3 DNA is TGCGCCAGCAGACCAAGACAGGGACGTAATTCACCCCTCCACTTT. It translates to CASRPRQGRNSPLHF.

V is TRBV20-1 and J is TRBJ2-1; D is ambiguous. The germline V gene has CDR1 DFQATT and CDR2 SNEGSKA (reference sequence). V lost 5 bases to trimming and J lost 6 bases, with 8 bases between them. The CDR3 is made up of 11 amino acids. The CDR3 here is CSAFKFNEQFF. In nucleotides, the CDR3 is TGCAGTGCTTTTAAGTTCAATGAGCAGTTCTTC.

The table lists this clone with many counts. The J gene is TRBJ2-2, the V gene TRBV5-4; D not resolved. Looked up from germline, CDR1 is SGHNT and CDR2 is YYREEE (reference sequence). Trimming stripped 4 bases from V and 0 bases from J, with 13 bases between. CDR3 length: 16 amino acids. The CDR3 sequence: CASSLWTASNTGELFF. The CDR3 bases are TGTGCCAGCAGCCTATGGACGGCGTCGAACACCGGGGAGCTGTTTTTT.

The sample holds many counts of this clone. V is TRBV6-1 and J is TRBJ2-2, with 7 positions matching TRBD1. Trimming removed 3 bases from V and 5 bases from J; junction bases left unmatched: 9. The CDR3 spans 16 residues. CDR1 and CDR2 from the germline V gene are MNHNS and SASEGT. CDR3 sequence: CASSDQGVAETGELFF. In DNA, the CDR3 is TGTGCCAGCAGTGACCAGGGGGTAGCAGAAACCGGGGAGCTGTTTTTT.

The chain has TRBV6-1 and TRBJ1-2; D perhaps matches TRBD1 (6 bases). Trimming stripped 6 bases from V and 1 base from J, with 9 bases between. Per the germline V gene, CDR1 is MNHNS and CDR2 is SASEGT. The CDR3 consists of 13 residues. CDR3 sequence: CASRQGFNYGYTF. In nucleotides, the CDR3 is TGTGCCAGCAGACAGGGATTTAACTATGGCTACACCTTC.

This clone is labeled as medium-sized. The chain is built from TRBV27 and TRBJ2-6; D may match TRBD1 or TRBD2 (5 bases each). The V end lost 6 bases, the J end lost 0 bases, and 12 bases lay between the germline ends. The CDR3 consists of 16 residues. Germline CDR1 and CDR2: MNHEY and SMNVEV (reference sequence). The CDR3, as DNA: TGTGCCAGCAGGATTCATGGGGGCTCTGGGGCCAACGTCCTGACTTTC. Translating gives CASRIHGGSGANVLTF.

This clone was recorded many times. The V and J genes are TRBV19 and TRBJ2-1, with TRBD2 identical over 9 bases. The ends lost 3 bases at V and 1 base at J; junction bases unmatched: 4. This CDR3 has 16 residues. Germline CDR1 is LNHDA and CDR2 is SQIVND (reference sequence). In DNA, the CDR3 is TGTGCCAGTAGTATCGAAACTAGCGGGTCCTACAATGAGCAGTTCTTC. It yields the protein CASSIETSGSYNEQFF.

V is TRBV18 and J is TRBJ2-1, with D possibly being TRBD1 (5 bases). Germline assignment: CDR1 KGHSH and CDR2 LQKENI. Trimming took off 6 bases at V and 8 bases at J, with 11 bases between the two ends. CDR3 length: 12 amino acids. Here the CDR3 reads CASSPRVDEQFF. CDR3 sequence (DNA): TGTGCCAGCTCGCCCAGGGTCGATGAGCAGTTCTTC.

This clone was seen ten or more times. The CDR3 is CASSQGTSGGQETQYF. CDR3 nucleotide sequence: TGTGCCAGCAGCCAAGGGACTAGCGGGGGGCAAGAGACCCAGTACTTC. The chain employs TRBV4-2 and TRBJ2-5, with 14 bases lining up with TRBD2. The trim removed 1 base at V and 2 bases at J, leaving 0 bases unmatched. Germline V CDR1 and CDR2: LGHNA, YNFKEQ. There are 16 residues in the CDR3.

At least ten counts were recorded for this clone. The rearrangement uses TRBV6-6 and TRBJ2-7; D may be TRBD2 (6 bases). The CDR3 length is 17 residues. Germline CDR1 reads MNHNY; CDR2 reads SVGAGI (reference sequence). Trimming pared 3 bases from V and 6 bases from J, leaving 24 bases between. The CDR3 DNA is TGTGCCAGCAGTTATTTAGTCTCCAGCGGGCCGAGGGTCGAGCAGTACTTC. It translates to CASSYLVSSGPRVEQYF.

The sample holds a few counts of this clone. V and J are TRBV28 and TRBJ2-2; a weak D match, TRBD2 (6 bases). Trimming cost V 6 bases and J 3 bases, with 11 bases left between them. Germline V gives CDR1 MDHEN, CDR2 SYDVKM. The CDR3 runs to 14 residues. This CDR3 is CASRSSADTGELFF. The CDR3 DNA reads TGTGCCAGCAGGTCTAGCGCAGACACCGGGGAGCTGTTTTTT.

This clone is medium-sized (0.01 to 0.1%) in the sample. J is TRBJ1-2 and V is TRBV28, with 8 bases matching TRBD1. The V and J ends lost 8 bases and 2 bases, in that order; junction bases with no gene match: 10. Germline lookup yields CDR1 MDHEN and CDR2 SYDVKM. There are 15 residues in the CDR3. Here the CDR3 DNA reads TGTGCCAGCTATGAGAAACCAGGGGGCAACTATGGCTACACCTTC. Amino acid sequence: CASYEKPGGNYGYTF.

This clone showed up many times. The rearrangement uses TRBV29-1 and TRBJ1-5, with TRBD1 identical over 7 bases. The V and J ends lost 7 bases and 2 bases, in that order; junction bases with no gene match: 8. This CDR3 has 14 residues. Germline V gives CDR1 SQVTM, CDR2 ANQGSEA. The CDR3 is CSASQGLRNQPQHF. The CDR3 DNA follows: TGCAGCGCATCACAGGGGTTACGCAATCAGCCCCAGCATTTT.

This clone was found many times. V is TRBV12-3 or TRBV12-4 and J is TRBJ2-7, with D perhaps TRBD2 (6 bases). V dropped 5 bases and J dropped 7 bases, with 18 bases sitting between them. The CDR3 length is 14 residues. CDR3 sequence: CASSDVGGIEEQYF. CDR3 nucleotides: TGTGCCAGCAGTGACGTTGGGGGGATCGAGGAGCAGTACTTC.

This clone has a handful of counts. A much more abundant neighbour one base away suggests this may be a read error. The chain is built from TRBV6-2 or TRBV6-3 and TRBJ1-2; D is undetermined. This CDR3 is built from 10 residues. CDR1 is MNHEY, CDR2 SVGEGT, per germline. Trimming cost V 7 bases and J 6 bases, with 6 bases left between them. The CDR3 loop reads CASNGHGYTF. CDR3 DNA sequence: TGTGCCAGCAATGGTCATGGCTACACCTTC.

By share, this clone ranks as medium-sized. This rearrangement joins TRBV2 to TRBJ2-1; 10 bases are shared with TRBD2. The germline V gene encodes CDR1 SNHLY and CDR2 FYNNEI. The CDR3 is 15 residues long. V was pared by 3 bases and J by 4 bases, with 3 bases of the junction left unmatched. For the CDR3, the DNA is TGTGCCAGCAGTGACGGGACTAGCGCTTACAATGAGCAGTTCTTC. It encodes CASSDGTSAYNEQFF.

The V and J genes are TRBV20-1 and TRBJ2-7; the D is unclear. The CDR3 sequence is 12 residues long. CDR1 is DFQATT and CDR2 is SNEGSKA in the germline V gene (reference sequence). V lost 4 bases and J lost 1, with 8 bases in between. The CDR3 DNA is TGCAGTGCTATTCCCCAATCCTACGAGCAGTACTTC. This encodes CSAIPQSYEQYF.

The CDR3 region has the DNA TGTGCCAGCAGCGACACCAACAGGGATCAGCCCCAGCATTTT. Protein sequence: CASSDTNRDQPQHF. This chain uses TRBV7-2 with TRBJ1-5; a weak D match, TRBD1 (6 bases). V was cut by 5 bases and J by 5 bases, with 13 bases left in between. CDR3 length equals 14 residues. Germline lookup yields CDR1 SGHTA and CDR2 FQGNSA. Combining the CDR3 with reference TRBV7-2 and TRBJ1-5 gives the whole variable domain GAGVSQSPSNKVTEKGKDVELRCDPISGHTALYWYRQSLGQGLEFLIYFQGNSAPDKSGLPSDRFSAERTGGSVSTLTIQRTQQEDSAVYLCASSDTNRDQPQHFGDGTRLSIL.

By share of the sample, this clone is medium-sized. V gene TRBV9 combines with J gene TRBJ1-5; D unresolved. CDR1 and CDR2 (germline): SGDLS, YYNGEE. This CDR3 spans 13 amino acids. V gave up 3 bases and J gave up 6 bases, with 10 bases separating them. The CDR3 sequence is CASSEGVGQPQHF. The DNA for the CDR3 is TGTGCCAGCAGCGAGGGCGTCGGTCAGCCCCAGCATTTT.